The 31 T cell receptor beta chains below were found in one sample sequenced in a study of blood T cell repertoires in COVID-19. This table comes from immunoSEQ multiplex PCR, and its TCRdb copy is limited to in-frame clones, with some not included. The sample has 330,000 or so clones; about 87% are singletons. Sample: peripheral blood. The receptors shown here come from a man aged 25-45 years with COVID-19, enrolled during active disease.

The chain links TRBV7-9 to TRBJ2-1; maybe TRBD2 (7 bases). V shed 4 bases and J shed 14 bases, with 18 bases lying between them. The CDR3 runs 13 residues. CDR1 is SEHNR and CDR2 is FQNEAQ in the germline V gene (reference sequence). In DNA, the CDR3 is TGTGCCAGCAGCTGGACAGAGGGGGGGTTAGAGTTCTTC. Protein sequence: CASSWTEGGLEFF.

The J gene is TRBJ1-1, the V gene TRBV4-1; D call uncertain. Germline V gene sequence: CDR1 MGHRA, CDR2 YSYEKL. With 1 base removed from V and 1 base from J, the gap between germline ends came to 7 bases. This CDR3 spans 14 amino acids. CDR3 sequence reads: CASSQVGGNTEAFF. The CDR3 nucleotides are TGCGCCAGCAGCCAAGTAGGAGGGAACACTGAAGCTTTCTTT.

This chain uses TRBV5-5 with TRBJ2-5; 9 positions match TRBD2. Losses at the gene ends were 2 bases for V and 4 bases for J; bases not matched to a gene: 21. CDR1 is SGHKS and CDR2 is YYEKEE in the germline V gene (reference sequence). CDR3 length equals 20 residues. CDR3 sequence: CASSFSSGTSRGFARETQYF. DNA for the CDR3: TGTGCCAGCAGCTTTTCCTCCGGGACTAGCAGGGGTTTTGCTCGAGAGACCCAGTACTTC. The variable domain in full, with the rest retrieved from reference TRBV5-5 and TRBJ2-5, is DAGVTQSPTHLIKTRGQQVTLRCSPISGHKSVSWYQQVLGQGPQFIFQYYEKEERGRGNFPDRFSARQFPNYSSELNVNALLLGDSALYLCASSFSSGTSRGFARETQYFGPGTRLLVL.

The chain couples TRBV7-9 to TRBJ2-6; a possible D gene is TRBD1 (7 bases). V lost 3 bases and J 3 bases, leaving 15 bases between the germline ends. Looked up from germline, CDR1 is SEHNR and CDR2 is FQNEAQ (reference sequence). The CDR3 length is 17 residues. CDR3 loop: CASSFRQGGSGANVLTF. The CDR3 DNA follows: TGTGCCAGCAGCTTCCGGCAGGGGGGTAGTGGGGCCAACGTCCTGACTTTC.

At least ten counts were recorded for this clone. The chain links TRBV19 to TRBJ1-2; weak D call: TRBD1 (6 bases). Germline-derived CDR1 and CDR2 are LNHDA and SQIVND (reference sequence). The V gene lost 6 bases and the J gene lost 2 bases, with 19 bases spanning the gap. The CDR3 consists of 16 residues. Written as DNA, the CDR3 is TGTGCCAGTAGCTCTCTGTGGTTCCAGGGGAACTATGGCTACACCTTC. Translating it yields CASSSLWFQGNYGYTF.

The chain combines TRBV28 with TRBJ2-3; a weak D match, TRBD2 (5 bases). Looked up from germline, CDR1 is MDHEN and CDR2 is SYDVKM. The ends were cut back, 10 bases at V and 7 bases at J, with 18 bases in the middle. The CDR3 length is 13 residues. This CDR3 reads CATRAGYLYTQYF. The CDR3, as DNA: TGTGCCACGCGGGCAGGTTATCTTTATACGCAGTATTTT.

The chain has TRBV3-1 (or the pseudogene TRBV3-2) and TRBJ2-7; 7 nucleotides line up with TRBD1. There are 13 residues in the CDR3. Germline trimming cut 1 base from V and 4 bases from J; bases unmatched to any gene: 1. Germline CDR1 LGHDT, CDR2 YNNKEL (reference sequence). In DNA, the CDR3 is TGTGCCAGCAGCCAAGGGACAGGATACGAGCAGTACTTC. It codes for CASSQGTGYEQYF.

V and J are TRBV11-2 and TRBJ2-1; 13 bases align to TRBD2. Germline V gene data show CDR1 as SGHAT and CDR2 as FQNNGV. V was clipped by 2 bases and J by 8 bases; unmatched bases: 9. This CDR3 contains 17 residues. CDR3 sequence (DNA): TGTGCCAGCAGCTTAATACTAGCGGGGGGGCCTAGATATGAGCAGTTCTTC. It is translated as CASSLILAGGPRYEQFF.

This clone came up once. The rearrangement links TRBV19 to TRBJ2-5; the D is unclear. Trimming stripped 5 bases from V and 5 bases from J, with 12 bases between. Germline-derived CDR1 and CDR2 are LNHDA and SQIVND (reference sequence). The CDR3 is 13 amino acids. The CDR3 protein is CASSFQPRETQYF. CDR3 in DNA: TGTGCCAGTAGTTTTCAACCCCGGGAGACCCAGTACTTC. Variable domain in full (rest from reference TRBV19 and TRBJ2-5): DGGITQSPKYLFRKEGQNVTLSCEQNLNHDAMYWYRQDPGQGLRLIYYSQIVNDFQKGDIAEGYSVSREKKESFPLTVTSAQKNPTAFYLCASSFQPRETQYFGPGTRLLVL.

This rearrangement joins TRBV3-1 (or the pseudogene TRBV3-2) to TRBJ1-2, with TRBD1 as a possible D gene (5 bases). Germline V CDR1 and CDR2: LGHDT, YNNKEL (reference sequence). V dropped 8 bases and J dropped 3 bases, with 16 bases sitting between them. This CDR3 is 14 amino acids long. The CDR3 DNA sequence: TGTGCCAGCTCCCTACAGGCGGCGGACTATGGCTACACCTTC. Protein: CASSLQAADYGYTF.

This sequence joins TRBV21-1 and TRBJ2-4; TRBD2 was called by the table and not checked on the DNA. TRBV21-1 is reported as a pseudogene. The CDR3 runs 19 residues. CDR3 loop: CASSKDVGLAGLAKNIQYF. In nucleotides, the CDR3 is TGTGCCAGCAGCAAAGATGTGGGACTAGCAGGATTAGCCAAAAACATTCAGTACTTC.

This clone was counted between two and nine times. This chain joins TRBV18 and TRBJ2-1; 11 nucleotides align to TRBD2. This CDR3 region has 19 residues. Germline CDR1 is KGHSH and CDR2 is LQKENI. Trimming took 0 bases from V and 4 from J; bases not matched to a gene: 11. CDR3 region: CASSPPTLSGRALYNEQFF. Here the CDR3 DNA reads TGTGCCAGCTCACCACCGACTCTTAGCGGGAGGGCCCTATACAATGAGCAGTTCTTC. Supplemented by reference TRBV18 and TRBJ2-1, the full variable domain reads NAGVMQNPRHLVRRRGQEARLRCSPMKGHSHVYWYRQLPEEGLKFMVYLQKENIIDESGMPKERFSAEFPKEGPSILRIQQVVRGDSAAYFCASSPPTLSGRALYNEQFFGPGTRLTVL.

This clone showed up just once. The CDR3 loop reads CASSTRDRVSYEQYF. The CDR3 DNA follows: TGTGCCAGCAGTACCCGGGACAGGGTGTCCTACGAGCAGTACTTC. This chain uses TRBV27 with TRBJ2-7; 9 bases line up with TRBD1. The CDR3 spans 15 residues. V shed 5 bases and J 1 base; nucleotides not matched to a gene: 6. Germline V gene lookup returns CDR1 MNHEY and CDR2 SMNVEV (reference sequence).

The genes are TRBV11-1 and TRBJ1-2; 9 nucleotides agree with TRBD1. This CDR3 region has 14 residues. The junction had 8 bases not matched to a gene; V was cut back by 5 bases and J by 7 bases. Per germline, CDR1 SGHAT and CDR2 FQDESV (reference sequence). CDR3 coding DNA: TGTGCCAGCAGCCCATTACAGGGGGCAGGTGGCTACACCTTC. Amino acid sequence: CASSPLQGAGGYTF.

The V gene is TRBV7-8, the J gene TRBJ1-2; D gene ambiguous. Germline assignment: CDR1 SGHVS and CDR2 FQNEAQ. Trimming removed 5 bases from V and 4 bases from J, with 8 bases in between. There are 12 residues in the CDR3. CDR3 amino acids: CASSREAYGYTF. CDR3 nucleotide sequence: TGTGCCAGCAGCCGCGAAGCCTATGGCTACACCTTC.

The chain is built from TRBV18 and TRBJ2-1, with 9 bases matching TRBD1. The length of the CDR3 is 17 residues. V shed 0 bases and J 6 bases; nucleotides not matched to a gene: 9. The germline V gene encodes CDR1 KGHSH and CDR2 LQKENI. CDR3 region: CASSPPLGTGLGNEQFF. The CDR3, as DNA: TGTGCCAGCTCACCACCGCTAGGGACAGGGCTTGGCAATGAGCAGTTCTTC.

CDR3 bases: TGTGCCAGTAGTATTCACGGTGTCGGGGAGCTGTTTTTT. It translates to CASSIHGVGELFF. The chain recombines TRBV19 with TRBJ2-2; D call uncertain. From germline, CDR1 is LNHDA and CDR2 SQIVND (reference sequence). This CDR3 is built from 13 residues. V lost 3 bases and J lost 7, with 9 bases in between.

CDR3 DNA: TGTGCCAGCAGTCCCGAGGGATTTGTTGGCTACACCTTC. Translation gives CASSPEGFVGYTF. The chain employs TRBV6-2 or TRBV6-3 and TRBJ1-2; no clear D gene. The CDR3 is 13 amino acids. Per the germline V gene, CDR1 is MNHEY and CDR2 is SVGEGT. V lost 5 bases and J lost 7, with 14 bases in between.

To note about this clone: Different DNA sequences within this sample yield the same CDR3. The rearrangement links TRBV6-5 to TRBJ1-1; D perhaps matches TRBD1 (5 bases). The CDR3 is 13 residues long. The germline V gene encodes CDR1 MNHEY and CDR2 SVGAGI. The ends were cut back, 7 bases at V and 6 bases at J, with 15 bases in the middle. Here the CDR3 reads CASTGQGGAEAFF. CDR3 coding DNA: TGTGCCAGCACAGGGCAGGGCGGAGCTGAAGCTTTCTTT.

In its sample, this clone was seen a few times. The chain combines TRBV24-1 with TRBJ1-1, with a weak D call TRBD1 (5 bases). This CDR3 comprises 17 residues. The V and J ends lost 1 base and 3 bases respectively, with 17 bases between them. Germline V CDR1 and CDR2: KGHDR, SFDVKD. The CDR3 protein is CATSDLPRPGGYTEAFF. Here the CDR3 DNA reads TGTGCCACCAGTGATTTACCCCGTCCGGGGGGTTACACTGAAGCTTTCTTT.

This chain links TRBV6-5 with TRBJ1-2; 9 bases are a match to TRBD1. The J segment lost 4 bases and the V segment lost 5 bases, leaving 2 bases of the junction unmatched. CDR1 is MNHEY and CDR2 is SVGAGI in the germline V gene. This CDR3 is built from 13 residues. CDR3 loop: CASSRTGAYGYTF. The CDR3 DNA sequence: TGTGCCAGCAGTCGGACAGGGGCCTATGGCTACACCTTC.

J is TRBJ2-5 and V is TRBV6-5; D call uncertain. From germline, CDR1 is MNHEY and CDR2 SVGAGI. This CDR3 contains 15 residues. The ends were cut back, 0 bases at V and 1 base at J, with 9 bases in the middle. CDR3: CASSYSYALQETQYF. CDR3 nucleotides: TGTGCCAGCAGTTACTCCTACGCCCTCCAAGAGACCCAGTACTTC.

CDR3 DNA: TGTGCCAGTAGCACATCATACACAGGCACAGATACGCAGTATTTT. This encodes CASSTSYTGTDTQYF. V usage is TRBV19 and J usage is TRBJ2-3, with D hard to call. V dropped 6 bases and J dropped 1 base, with 14 bases sitting between them. The CDR3 has 15 residues. Germline assignment: CDR1 LNHDA and CDR2 SQIVND (reference sequence).

The CDR3 region is CASRKSSLTDTQYF. CDR3 bases: TGTGCCAGTAGGAAGTCTAGCTTAACAGATACGCAGTATTTT. The genes are TRBV19 and TRBJ2-3; tentatively, D is TRBD2 (5 bases). Germline lookup yields CDR1 LNHDA and CDR2 SQIVND (reference sequence). V was pared by 6 bases and J by 3 bases, with 13 bases between. CDR3 size: 14 residues.

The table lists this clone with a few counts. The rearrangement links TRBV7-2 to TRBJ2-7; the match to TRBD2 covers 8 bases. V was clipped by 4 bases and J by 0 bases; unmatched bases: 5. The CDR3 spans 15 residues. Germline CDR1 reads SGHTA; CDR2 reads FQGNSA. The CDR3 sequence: CASSWVREASYEQYF. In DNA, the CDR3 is TGTGCCAGCAGCTGGGTGCGGGAGGCCTCCTACGAGCAGTACTTC.

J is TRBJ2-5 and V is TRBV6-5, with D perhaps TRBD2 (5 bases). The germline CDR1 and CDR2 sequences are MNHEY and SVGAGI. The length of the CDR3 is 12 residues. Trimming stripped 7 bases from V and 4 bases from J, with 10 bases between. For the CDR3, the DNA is TGTGCCAGCATGAGGGTTCGAGAGACCCAGTACTTC. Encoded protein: CASMRVRETQYF.

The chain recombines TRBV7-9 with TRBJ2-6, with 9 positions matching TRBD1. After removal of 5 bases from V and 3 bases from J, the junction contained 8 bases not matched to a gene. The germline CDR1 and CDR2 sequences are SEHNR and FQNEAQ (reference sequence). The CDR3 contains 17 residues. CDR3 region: CASSSRDRVGGANVLTF. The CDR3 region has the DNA TGTGCCAGCAGCAGCCGGGACAGGGTCGGTGGGGCCAACGTCCTGACTTTC.

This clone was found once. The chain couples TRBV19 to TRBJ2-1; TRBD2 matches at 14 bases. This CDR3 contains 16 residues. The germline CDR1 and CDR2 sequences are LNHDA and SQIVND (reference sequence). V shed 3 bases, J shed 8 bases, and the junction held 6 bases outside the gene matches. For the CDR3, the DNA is TGTGCCAGTAGTATTTCGGGGACTAGCGGGAGTGATGAGCAGTTCTTC. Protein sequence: CASSISGTSGSDEQFF.

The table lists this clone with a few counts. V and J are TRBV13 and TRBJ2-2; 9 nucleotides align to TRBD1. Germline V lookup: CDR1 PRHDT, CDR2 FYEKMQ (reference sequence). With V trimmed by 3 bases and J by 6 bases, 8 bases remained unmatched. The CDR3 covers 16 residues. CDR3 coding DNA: TGTGCCAGCAGCTTGGGGGGACAGGGAAGTTCCGGGGAGCTGTTTTTT. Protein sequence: CASSLGGQGSSGELFF.

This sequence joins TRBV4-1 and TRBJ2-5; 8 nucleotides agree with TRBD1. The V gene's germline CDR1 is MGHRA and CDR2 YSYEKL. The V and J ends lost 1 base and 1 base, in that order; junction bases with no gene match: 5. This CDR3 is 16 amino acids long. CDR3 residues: CASSQGQGAFQETQYF. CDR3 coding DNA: TGCGCCAGCAGCCAAGGGCAGGGGGCTTTCCAAGAGACCCAGTACTTC.

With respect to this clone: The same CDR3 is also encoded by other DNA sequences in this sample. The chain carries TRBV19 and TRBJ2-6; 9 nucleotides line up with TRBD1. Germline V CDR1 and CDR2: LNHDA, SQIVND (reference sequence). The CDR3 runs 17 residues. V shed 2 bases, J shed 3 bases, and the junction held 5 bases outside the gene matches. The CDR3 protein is CASSILQGAGGANVLTF. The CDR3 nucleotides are TGTGCCAGTAGTATATTACAGGGGGCAGGTGGGGCCAACGTCCTGACTTTC.